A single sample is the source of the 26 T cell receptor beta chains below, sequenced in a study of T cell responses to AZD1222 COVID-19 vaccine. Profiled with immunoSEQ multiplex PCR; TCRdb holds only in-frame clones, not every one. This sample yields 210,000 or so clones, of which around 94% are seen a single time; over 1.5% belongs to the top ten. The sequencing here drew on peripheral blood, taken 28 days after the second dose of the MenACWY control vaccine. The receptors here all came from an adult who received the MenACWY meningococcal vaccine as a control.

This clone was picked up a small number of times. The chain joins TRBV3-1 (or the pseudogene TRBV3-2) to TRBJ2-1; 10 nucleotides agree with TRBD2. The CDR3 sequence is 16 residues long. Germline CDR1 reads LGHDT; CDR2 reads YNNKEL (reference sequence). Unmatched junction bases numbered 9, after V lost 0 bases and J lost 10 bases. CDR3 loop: CASSQDASGSRLEQFF. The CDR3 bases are TGTGCCAGCAGCCAAGACGCTAGCGGGAGTCGATTGGAGCAGTTCTTC.

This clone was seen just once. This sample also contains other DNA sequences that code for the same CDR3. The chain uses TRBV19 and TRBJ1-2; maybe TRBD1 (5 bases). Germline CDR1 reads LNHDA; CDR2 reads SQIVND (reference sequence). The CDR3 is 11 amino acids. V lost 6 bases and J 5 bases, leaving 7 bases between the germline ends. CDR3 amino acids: CASRGVYGYTF. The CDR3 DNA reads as TGTGCCAGTAGGGGGGTTTATGGCTACACCTTC.

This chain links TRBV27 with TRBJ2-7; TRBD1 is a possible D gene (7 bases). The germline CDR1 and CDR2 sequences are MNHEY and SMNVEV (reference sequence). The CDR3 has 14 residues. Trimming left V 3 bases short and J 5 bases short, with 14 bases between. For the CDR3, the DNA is TGTGCCAGCAGTTTCCTCACAGGGGAGGACGAGCAGTACTTC. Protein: CASSFLTGEDEQYF.

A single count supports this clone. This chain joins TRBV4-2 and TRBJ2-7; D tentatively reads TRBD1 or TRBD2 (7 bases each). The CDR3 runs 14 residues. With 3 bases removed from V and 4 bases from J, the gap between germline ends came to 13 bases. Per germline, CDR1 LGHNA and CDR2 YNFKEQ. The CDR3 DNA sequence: TGTGCCAGCAGCCACAGGGGGGGCTTTTACGAGCAGTACTTC. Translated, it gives CASSHRGGFYEQYF.

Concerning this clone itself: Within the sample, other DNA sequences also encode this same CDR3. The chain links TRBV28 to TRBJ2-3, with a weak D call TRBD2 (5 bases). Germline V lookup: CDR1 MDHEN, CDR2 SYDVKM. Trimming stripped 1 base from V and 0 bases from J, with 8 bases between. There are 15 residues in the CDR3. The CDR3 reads CASSLLSGSTDTQYF. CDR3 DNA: TGTGCCAGCAGTTTATTAAGCGGAAGCACAGATACGCAGTATTTT.

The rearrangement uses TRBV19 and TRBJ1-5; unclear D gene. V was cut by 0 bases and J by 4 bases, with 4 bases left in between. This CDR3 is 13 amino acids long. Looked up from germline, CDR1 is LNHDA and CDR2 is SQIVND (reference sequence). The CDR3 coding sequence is TGTGCCAGTAGTATAGAGGTAAATCAGCCCCAGCATTTT. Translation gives CASSIEVNQPQHF.

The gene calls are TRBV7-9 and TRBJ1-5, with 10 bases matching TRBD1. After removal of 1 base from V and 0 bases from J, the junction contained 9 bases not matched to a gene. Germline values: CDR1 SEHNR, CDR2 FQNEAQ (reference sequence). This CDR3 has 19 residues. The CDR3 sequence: CASSLGTGGQIDSNQPQHF. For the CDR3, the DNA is TGTGCCAGCAGCTTAGGGACAGGGGGTCAAATTGATAGCAATCAGCCCCAGCATTTT.

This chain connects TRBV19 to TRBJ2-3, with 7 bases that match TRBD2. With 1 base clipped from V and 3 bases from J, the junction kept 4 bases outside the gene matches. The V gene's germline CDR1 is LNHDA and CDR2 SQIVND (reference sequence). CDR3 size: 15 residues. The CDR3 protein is CASSIAAGGTDTQYF. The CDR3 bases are TGTGCCAGTAGTATAGCTGCCGGGGGGACAGATACGCAGTATTTT.

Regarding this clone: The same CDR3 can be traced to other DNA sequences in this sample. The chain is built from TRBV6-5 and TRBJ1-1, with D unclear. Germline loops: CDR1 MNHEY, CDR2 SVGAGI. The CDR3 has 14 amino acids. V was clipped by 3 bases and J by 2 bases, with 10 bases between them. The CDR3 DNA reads TGTGCCAGCAGTTATAACGGTGAAAACACTGAAGCTTTCTTT. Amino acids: CASSYNGENTEAFF.

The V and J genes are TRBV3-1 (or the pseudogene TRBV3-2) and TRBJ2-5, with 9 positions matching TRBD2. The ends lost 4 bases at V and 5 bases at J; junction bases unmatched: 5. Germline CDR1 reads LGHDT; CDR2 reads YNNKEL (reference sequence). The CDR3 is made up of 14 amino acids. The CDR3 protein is CASSPLAGVETQYF. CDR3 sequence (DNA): TGTGCCAGCAGCCCATTAGCGGGAGTGGAGACCCAGTACTTC.

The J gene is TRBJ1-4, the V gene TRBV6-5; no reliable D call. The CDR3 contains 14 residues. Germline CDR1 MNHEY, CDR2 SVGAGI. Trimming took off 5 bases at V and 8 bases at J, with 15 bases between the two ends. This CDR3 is CASSRLQREEKLFF. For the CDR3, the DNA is TGTGCCAGCAGTCGACTCCAGCGGGAGGAAAAACTGTTTTTT.

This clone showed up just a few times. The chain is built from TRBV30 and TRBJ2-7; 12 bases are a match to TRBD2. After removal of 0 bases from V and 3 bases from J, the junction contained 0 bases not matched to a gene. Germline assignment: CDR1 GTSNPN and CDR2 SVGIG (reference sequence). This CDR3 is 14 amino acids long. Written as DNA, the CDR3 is TGTGCCTGGAGTGTACTAGCGGGGGGCTACGAGCAGTACTTC. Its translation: CAWSVLAGGYEQYF.

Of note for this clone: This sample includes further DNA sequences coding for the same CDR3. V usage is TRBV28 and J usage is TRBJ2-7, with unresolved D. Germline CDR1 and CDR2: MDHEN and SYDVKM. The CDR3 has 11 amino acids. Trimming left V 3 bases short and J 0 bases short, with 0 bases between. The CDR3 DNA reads TGTGCCAGCAGTTTCTCCTACGAGCAGTACTTC. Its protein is CASSFSYEQYF.

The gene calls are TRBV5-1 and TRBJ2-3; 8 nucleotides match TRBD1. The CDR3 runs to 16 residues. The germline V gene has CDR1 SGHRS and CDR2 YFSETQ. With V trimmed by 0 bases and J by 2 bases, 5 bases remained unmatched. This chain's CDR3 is CASSLADRGYTDTQYF. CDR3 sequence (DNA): TGCGCCAGCAGCTTGGCAGACAGGGGATACACAGATACGCAGTATTTT.

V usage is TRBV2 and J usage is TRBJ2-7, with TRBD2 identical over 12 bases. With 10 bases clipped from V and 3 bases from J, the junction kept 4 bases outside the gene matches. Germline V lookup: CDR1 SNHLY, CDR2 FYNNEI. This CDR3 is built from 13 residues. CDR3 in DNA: TGTGCCAAAGGACTAGCGGGGCACTACGAGCAGTACTTC. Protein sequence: CAKGLAGHYEQYF.

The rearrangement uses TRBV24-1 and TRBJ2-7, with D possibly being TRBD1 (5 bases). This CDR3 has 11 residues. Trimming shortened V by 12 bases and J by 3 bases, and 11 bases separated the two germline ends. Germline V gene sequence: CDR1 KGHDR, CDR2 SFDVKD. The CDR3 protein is CAPSRGYEQYF. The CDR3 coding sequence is TGTGCCCCCTCTAGGGGCTACGAGCAGTACTTC.

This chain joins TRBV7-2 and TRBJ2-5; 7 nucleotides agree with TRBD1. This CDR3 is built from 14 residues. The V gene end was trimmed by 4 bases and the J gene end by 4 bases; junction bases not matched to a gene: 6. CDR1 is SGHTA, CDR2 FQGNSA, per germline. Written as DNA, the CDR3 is TGTGCCAGCAGCTCACAGGGGTGGGGAGAGACCCAGTACTTC. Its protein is CASSSQGWGETQYF.

CDR3 protein: CASSFLGTDTQYF. CDR3 in DNA: TGTGCCAGCAGCTTTTTAGGCACAGATACGCAGTATTTT. The chain is built from TRBV7-9 and TRBJ2-3, with D hard to call. This CDR3 region has 13 residues. V shed 3 bases and J shed 1 base, with 5 bases lying between them. Germline assignment: CDR1 SEHNR and CDR2 FQNEAQ (reference sequence).

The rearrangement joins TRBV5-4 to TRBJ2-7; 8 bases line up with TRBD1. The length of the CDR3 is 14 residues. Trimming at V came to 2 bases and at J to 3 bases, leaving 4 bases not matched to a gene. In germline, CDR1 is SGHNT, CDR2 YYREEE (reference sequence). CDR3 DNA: TGTGCCAGCAGCTTCGAAACAGGGGGCTACGAGCAGTACTTC. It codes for CASSFETGGYEQYF.

The CDR3 sequence is CAGKTGAYEQYF. The CDR3 DNA follows: TGTGCCGGCAAAACAGGGGCCTACGAGCAGTACTTC. V is TRBV6-5 and J is TRBJ2-7; the match to TRBD1 covers 7 bases. The length of the CDR3 is 12 residues. Germline assignment: CDR1 MNHEY and CDR2 SVGAGI. Trimming removed 11 bases from V and 2 bases from J; junction bases left unmatched: 6.

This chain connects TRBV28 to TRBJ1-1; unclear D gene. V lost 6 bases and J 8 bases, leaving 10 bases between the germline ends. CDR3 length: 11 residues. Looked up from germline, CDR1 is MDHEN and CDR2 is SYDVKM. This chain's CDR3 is CASSPGPEAFF. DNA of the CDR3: TGTGCCAGCAGCCCCGGACCCGAAGCTTTCTTT.

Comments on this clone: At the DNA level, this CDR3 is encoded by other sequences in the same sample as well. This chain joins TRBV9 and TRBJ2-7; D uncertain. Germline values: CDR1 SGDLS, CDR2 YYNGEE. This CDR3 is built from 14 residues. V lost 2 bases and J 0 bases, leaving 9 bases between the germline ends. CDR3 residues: CASSVGSSSYEQYF. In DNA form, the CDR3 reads TGTGCCAGCAGCGTGGGCAGCAGCTCCTACGAGCAGTACTTC.

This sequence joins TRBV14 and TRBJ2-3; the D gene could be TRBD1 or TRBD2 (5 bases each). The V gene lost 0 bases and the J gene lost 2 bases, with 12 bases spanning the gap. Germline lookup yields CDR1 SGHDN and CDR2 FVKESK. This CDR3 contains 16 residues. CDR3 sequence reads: CASSQDGTYATDTQYF. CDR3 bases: TGTGCCAGCAGCCAAGATGGGACCTACGCCACAGATACGCAGTATTTT.

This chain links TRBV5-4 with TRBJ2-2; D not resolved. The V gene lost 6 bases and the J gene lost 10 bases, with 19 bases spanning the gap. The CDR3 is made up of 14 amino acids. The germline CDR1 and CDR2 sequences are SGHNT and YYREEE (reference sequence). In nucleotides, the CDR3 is TGTGCCAGCACCACTCTTGGACGCGGCGAGGAGCTGTTTTTT. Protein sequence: CASTTLGRGEELFF.

Written as DNA, the CDR3 is TGTGCCAGTAGTTCTCAGGACAGGGCTGATGGCTACACCTTC. This encodes CASSSQDRADGYTF. V is TRBV19 and J is TRBJ1-2; TRBD1 matches at 8 bases. Germline CDR1 is LNHDA and CDR2 is SQIVND (reference sequence). With V trimmed by 5 bases and J by 6 bases, 8 bases remained unmatched. This CDR3 spans 14 amino acids.

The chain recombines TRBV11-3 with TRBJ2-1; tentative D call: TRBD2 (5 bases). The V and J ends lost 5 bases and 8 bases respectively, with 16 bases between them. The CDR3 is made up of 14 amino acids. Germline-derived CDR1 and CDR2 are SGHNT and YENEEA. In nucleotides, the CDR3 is TGTGCCAGCAGCCCGGACTCATTCTCGTATGAGCAGTTCTTC. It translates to CASSPDSFSYEQFF.